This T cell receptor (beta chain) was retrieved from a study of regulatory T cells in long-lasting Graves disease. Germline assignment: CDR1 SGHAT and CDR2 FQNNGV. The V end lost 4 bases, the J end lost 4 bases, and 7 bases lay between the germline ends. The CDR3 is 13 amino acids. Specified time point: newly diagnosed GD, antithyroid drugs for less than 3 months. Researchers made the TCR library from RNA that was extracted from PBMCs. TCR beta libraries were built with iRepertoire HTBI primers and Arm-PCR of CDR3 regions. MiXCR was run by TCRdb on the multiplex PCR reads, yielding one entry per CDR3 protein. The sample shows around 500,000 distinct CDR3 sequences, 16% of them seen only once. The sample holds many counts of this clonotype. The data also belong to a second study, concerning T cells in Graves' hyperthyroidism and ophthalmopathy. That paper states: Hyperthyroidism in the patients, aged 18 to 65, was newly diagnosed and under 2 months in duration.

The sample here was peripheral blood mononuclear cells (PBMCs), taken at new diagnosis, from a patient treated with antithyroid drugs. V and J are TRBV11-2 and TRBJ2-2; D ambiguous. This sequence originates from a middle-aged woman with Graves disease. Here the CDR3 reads CASSSLTTGELFF. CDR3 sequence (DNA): TGTGCCAGCAGCTCACTAACCACCGGGGAGCTGTTTTTT.